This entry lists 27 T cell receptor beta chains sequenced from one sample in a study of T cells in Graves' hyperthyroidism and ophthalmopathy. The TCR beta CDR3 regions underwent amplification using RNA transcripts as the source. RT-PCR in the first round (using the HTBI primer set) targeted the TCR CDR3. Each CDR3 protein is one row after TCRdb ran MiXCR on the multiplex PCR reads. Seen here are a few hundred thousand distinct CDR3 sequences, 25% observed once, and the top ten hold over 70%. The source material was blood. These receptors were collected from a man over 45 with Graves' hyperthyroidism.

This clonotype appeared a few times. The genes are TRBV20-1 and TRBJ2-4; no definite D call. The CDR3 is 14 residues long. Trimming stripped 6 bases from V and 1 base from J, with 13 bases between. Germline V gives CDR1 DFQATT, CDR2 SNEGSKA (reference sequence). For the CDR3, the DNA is TGCAGTGCCGTGCCCCCGCAGGCCAAAAACATTCAGTACTTC. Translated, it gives CSAVPPQAKNIQYF.

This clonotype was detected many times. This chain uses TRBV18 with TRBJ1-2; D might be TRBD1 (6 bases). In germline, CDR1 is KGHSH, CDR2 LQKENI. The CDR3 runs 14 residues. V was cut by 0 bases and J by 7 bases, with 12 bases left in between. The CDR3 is CASSPPAQGSGYTF. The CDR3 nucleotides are TGTGCCAGCTCACCACCGGCACAGGGTTCTGGCTACACCTTC.

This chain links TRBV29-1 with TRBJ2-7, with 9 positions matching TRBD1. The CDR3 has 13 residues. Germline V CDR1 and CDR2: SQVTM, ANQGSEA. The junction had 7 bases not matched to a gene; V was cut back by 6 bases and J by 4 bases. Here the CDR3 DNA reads TGCAGCGTCCGGGACAGGGTGGTATACGAGCAGTACTTC. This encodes CSVRDRVVYEQYF.

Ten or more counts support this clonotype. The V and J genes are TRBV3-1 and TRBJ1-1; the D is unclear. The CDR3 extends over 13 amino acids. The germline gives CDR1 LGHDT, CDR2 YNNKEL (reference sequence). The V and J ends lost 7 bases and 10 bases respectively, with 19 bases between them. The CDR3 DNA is TGTGCCAGCATGGAGGGATTCGTGGGTCTAGCTTTCTTT. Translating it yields CASMEGFVGLAFF. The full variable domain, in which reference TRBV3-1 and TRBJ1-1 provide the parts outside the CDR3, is DTAVSQTPKYLVTQMGNDKSIKCEQNLGHDTMYWYKQDSKKFLKIMFSYNNKELIINETVPNRFSPKSPDKAHLNLHINSLELGDSAVYFCASMEGFVGLAFFGQGTRLTVV.

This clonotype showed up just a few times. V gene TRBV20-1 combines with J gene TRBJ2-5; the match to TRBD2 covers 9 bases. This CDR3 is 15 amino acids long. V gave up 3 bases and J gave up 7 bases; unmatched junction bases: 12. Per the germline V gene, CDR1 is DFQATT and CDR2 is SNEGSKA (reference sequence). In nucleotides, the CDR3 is TGCAGTGCTAGGGCACTAGCGGGCCCGGGTGGGACCCAGTACTTC. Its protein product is CSARALAGPGGTQYF.

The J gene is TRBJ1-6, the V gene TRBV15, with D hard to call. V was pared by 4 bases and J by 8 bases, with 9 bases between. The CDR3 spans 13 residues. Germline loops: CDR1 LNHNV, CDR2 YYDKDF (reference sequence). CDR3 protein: CATSTDIDSPLHF. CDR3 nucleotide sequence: TGTGCCACCAGCACCGACATTGATTCACCCCTCCACTTT.

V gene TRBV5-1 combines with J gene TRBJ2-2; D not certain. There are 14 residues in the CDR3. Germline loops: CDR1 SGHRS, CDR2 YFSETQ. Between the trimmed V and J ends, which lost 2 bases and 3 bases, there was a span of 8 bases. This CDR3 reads CASSFGVYTGELFF. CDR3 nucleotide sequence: TGCGCCAGCAGCTTTGGGGTATACACCGGGGAGCTGTTTTTT. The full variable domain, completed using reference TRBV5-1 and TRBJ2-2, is KAGVTQTPRYLIKTRGQQVTLSCSPISGHRSVSWYQQTPGQGLQFLFEYFSETQRNKGNFPGRFSGRQFSNSRSEMNVSTLELGDSALYLCASSFGVYTGELFFGEGSRLTVL.

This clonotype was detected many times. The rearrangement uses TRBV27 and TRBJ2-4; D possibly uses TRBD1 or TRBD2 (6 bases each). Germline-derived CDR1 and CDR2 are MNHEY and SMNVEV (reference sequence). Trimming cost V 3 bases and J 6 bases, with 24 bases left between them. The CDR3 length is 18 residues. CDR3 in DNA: TGTGCCAGCAGTTTTCAGGGGATGGGAGGCCCCGCTCGAAACATTCAGTACTTC. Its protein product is CASSFQGMGGPARNIQYF.

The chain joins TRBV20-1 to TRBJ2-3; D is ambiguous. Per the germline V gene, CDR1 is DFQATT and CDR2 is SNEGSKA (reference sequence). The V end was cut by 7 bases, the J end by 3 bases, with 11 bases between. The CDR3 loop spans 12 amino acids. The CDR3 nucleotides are TGCAGTGGTATGGCGGAAACAGATACGCAGTATTTT. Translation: CSGMAETDTQYF.

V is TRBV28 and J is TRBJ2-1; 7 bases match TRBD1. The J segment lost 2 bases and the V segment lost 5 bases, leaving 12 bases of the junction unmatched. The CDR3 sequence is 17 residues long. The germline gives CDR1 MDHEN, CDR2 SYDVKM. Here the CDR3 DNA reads TGTGCCAGCAGTCCAGCCTATGACAGGGTAGCCTACAATGAGCAGTTCTTC. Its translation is CASSPAYDRVAYNEQFF.

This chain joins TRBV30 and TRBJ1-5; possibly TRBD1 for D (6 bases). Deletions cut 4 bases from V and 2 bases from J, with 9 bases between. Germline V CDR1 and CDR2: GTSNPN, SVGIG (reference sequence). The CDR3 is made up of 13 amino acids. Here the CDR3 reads CAWTAGGNQPQHF. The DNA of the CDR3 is TGTGCCTGGACGGCAGGGGGCAATCAGCCCCAGCATTTT.

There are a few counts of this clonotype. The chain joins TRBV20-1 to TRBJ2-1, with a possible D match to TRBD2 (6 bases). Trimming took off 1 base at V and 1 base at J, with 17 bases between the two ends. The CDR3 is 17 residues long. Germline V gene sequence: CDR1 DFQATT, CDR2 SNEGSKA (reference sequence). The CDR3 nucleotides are TGCAGTGCTAGAGCCAACCAGGCGGGAATATCCTACAATGAGCAGTTCTTC. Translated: CSARANQAGISYNEQFF.

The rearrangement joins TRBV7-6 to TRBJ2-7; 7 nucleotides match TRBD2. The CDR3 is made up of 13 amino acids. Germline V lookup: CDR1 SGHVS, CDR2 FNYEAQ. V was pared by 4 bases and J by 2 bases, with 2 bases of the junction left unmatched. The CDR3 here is CASSSGTTYEQYF. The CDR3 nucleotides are TGTGCCAGCAGCTCGGGGACTACCTACGAGCAGTACTTC.

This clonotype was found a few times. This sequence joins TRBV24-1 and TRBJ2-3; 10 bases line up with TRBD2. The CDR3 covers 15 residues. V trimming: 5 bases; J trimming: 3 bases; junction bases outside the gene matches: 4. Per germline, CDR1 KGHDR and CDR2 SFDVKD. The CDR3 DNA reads TGTGCCACCAGTGGAGTAGCGGGAGGTACAGATACGCAGTATTTT. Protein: CATSGVAGGTDTQYF.

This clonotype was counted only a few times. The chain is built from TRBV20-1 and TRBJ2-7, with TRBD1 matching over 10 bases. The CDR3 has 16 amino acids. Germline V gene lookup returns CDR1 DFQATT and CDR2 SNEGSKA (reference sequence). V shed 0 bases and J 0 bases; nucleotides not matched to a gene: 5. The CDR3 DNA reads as TGCAGTGCTAGAGATCGAGGGGACAGGGGCTCCTACGAGCAGTACTTC. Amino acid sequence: CSARDRGDRGSYEQYF.

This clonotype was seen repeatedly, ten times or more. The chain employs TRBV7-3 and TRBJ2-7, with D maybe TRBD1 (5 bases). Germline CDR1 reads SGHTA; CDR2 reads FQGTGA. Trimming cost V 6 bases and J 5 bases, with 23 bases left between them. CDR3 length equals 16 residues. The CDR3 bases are TGTGCCAGCAGAGCTCGCGGTGGGGCTACTGAGGACGAGCAGTACTTC. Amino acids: CASRARGGATEDEQYF.

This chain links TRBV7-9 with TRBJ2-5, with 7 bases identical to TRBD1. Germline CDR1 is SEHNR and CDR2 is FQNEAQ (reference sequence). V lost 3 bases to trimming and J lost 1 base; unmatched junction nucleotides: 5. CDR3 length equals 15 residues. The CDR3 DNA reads TGTGCCAGCAGCTTGACAGGGATCCTCCAAGAGACCCAGTACTTC. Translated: CASSLTGILQETQYF. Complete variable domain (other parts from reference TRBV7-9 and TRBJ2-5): DTGVSQNPRHKITKRGQNVTFRCDPISEHNRLYWYRQTLGQGPEFLTYFQNEAQLEKSRLLSDRFSAERPKGSFSTLEIQRTEQGDSAMYLCASSLTGILQETQYFGPGTRLLVL.

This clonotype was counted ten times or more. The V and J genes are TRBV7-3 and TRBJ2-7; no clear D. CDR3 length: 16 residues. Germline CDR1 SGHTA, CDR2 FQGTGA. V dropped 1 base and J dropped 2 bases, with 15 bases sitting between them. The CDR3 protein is CASSLNPGSRAYEQYF. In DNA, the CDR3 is TGTGCCAGCAGCTTAAACCCGGGTAGCCGAGCCTACGAGCAGTACTTC.

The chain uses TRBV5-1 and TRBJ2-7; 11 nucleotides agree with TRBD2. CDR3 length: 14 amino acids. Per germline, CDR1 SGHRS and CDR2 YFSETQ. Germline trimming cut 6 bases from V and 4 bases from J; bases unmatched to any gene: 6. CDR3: CASKVWTSGYEQYF. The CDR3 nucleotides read TGCGCCAGCAAGGTGTGGACTAGCGGGTACGAGCAGTACTTC.

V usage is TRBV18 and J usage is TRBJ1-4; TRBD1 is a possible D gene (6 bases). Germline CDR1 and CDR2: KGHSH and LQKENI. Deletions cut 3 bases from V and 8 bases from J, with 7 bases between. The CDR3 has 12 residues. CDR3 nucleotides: TGTGCCAGCTCACCGGGGGGCGAAAAACTGTTTTTT. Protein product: CASSPGGEKLFF.

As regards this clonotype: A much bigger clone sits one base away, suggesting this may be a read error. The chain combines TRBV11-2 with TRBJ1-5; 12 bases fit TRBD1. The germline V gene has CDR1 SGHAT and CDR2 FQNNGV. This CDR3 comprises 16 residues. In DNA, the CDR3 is TGTGCCAGCAGCGCGGGACAGGGGGCCTTCAATCAGCCCCGGCATTTT. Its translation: CASSAGQGAFNQPRHF.

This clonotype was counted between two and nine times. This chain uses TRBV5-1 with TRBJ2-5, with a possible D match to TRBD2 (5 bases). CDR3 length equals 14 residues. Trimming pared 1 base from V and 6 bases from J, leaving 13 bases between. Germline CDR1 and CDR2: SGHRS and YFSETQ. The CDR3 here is CASSLNSAEQTQYF. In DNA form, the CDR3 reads TGCGCCAGCAGCTTGAATAGCGCGGAACAGACCCAGTACTTC.

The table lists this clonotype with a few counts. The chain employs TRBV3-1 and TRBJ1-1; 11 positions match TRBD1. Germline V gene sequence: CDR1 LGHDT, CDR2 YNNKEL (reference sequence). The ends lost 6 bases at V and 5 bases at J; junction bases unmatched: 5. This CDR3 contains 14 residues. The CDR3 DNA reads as TGTGCCAGCAGTCGGACAGGGGGCATGACTGAAGCTTTCTTT. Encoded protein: CASSRTGGMTEAFF.

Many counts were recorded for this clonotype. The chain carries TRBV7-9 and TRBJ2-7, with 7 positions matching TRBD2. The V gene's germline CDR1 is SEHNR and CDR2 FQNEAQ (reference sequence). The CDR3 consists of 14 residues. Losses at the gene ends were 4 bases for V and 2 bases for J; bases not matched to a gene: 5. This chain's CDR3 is CASSSGTIPYEQYF. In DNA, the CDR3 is TGTGCCAGCAGCTCCGGGACTATCCCCTACGAGCAGTACTTC.

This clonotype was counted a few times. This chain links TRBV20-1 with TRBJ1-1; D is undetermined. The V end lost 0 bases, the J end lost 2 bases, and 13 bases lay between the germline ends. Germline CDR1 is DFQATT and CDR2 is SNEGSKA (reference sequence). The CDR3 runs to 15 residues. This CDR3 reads CSARESTEDNTEAFF. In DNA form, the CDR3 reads TGCAGTGCTAGAGAGAGTACAGAGGATAACACTGAAGCTTTCTTT.

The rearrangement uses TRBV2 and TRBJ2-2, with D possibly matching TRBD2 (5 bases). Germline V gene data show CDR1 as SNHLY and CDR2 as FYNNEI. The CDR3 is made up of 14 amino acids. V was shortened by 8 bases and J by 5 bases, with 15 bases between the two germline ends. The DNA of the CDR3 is TGTGCCAGCTTCGACGAGGGTCGGACCGGGGAGCTGTTTTTT. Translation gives CASFDEGRTGELFF.

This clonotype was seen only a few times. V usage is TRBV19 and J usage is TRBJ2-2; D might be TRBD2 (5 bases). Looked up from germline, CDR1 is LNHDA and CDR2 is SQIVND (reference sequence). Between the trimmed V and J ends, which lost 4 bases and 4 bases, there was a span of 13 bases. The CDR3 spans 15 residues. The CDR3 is CASSRRGWSTGELFF. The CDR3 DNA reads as TGTGCCAGTAGTAGACGAGGGTGGAGCACCGGGGAGCTGTTTTTT.